What follows describes a single T cell receptor beta chain. Germline assignment: CDR1 SGHVS and CDR2 FQNEAQ. V dropped 2 bases and J dropped 2; count of bases not matched to a gene: 2. This CDR3 comprises 16 residues. Here immunoSEQ multiplex PCR was the method, and the copy in TCRdb shows in-frame clones only, minus some. The sample has over 85,000 clones, 75% to 95% seen once. These data originate in a study of T cell changes during pregnancy in multiple sclerosis. Specimen: peripheral blood, collected after pregnancy. The chain carries TRBV7-8 and TRBJ2-3; 12 nucleotides line up with TRBD2. This TCR was recovered from a female donor in good health, enrolled as a control in a pregnancy study. CDR3 loop: CASSLRLAGDTDTQYF. The CDR3, as DNA: TGTGCCAGCAGCTTAAGACTAGCGGGGGACACAGATACGCAGTATTTT.